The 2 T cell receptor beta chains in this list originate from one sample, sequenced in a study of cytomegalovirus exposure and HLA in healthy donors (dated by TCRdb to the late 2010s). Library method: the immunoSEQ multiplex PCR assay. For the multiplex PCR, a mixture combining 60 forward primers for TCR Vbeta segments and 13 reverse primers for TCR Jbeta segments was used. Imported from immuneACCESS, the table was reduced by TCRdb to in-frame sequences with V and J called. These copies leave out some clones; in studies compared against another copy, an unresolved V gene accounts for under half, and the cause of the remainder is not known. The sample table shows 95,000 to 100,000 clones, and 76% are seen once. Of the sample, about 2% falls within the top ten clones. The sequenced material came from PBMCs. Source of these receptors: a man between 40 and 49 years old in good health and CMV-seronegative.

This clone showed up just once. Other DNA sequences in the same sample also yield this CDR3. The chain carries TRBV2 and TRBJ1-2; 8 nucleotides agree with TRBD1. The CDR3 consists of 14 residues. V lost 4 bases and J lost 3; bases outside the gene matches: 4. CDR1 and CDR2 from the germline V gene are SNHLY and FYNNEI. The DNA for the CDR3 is TGTGCCAGCAGTGGGGGACAGGCGGACTATGGCTACACCTTC. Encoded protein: CASSGGQADYGYTF.

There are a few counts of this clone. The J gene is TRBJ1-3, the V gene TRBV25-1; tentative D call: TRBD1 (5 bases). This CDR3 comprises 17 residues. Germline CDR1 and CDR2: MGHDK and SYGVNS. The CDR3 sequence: CAGGGAWKRVPGNTIYF. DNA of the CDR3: TGTGCGGGGGGGGGTGCCTGGAAACGGGTGCCTGGAAACACCATATATTTT.